What follows are 26 T cell receptor beta chains derived from one specimen sequenced in a study of beta chain features in type 1 diabetes. Study-level results: In every one of the four CD4+ subsets, TCRB CDR3s were moderately but significantly shorter in Type 1 diabetes patients.

TCRB transcripts that were expressed got sequenced, as all of the isolated RNA had been reverse transcribed. Libraries were prepared by immunoSEQ multiplex PCR; TCRdb keeps only in-frame clonotypes and omits some of them. The sample gives 130,000 or so clones, about 10% of which show up once; 0.6% to 0.9% is in the top ten. Antigens of these TCRs are unknown. The sequencing input was central memory CD4+ T cells from blood. The receptors derive from a man aged 25 to 40 with type 1 diabetes.

This clone was counted a few times. The same CDR3 is also encoded by other DNA sequences in this sample. V gene TRBV18 combines with J gene TRBJ1-1, with a tentative D call TRBD1 (6 bases). This CDR3 is 12 amino acids long. The germline V gene has CDR1 KGHSH and CDR2 LQKENI. V lost 3 bases to trimming and J lost 6 bases, with 8 bases between them. Written as DNA, the CDR3 is TGTGCCAGCTCACCGCGGGGGCCTGAAGCTTTCTTT. This translates into CASSPRGPEAFF.

This chain connects TRBV7-9 to TRBJ2-2; 7 bases line up with TRBD1. The CDR3 is made up of 16 amino acids. Germline assignment: CDR1 SEHNR and CDR2 FQNEAQ (reference sequence). The junction had 13 bases not matched to a gene; V was cut back by 5 bases and J by 7 bases. The CDR3 coding sequence is TGTGCCAGCAGCCAAGACAGGGAAAGCCTCATCGGGGAGCTGTTTTTT. Its translation is CASSQDRESLIGELFF.

This clone was seen more than once but under ten times. This rearrangement joins TRBV6-5 to TRBJ1-6; no reliable D call. The V gene lost 2 bases and the J gene lost 6 bases, with 8 bases spanning the gap. CDR1 and CDR2 (germline): MNHEY, SVGAGI. The CDR3 is 14 amino acids. CDR3 amino acids: CASSYRRGNSPLHF. CDR3 nucleotides: TGTGCCAGCAGTTACAGGCGGGGTAATTCACCCCTCCACTTT.

This clone came up many times. The genes are TRBV7-2 and TRBJ2-1; TRBD2 agrees at 8 bases. This CDR3 contains 14 residues. After removal of 4 bases from V and 7 bases from J, the junction contained 6 bases not matched to a gene. Per the germline V gene, CDR1 is SGHTA and CDR2 is FQGNSA. In nucleotides, the CDR3 is TGTGCCAGCAGCTACCGAGCGGGGGTTAATGAGCAGTTCTTC. Translated: CASSYRAGVNEQFF.

This clone showed up just a few times. The CDR3 reads CACRDRNNYGYTF. The DNA for the CDR3 is TGTGCATGCCGGGACAGAAATAACTATGGCTACACCTTC. V is TRBV30 and J is TRBJ1-2; 7 bases map to TRBD1. The CDR3 runs to 13 residues. CDR1 and CDR2 from the germline V gene are GTSNPN and SVGIG (reference sequence). Filled out from reference TRBV30 and TRBJ1-2, the complete variable domain reads SQTIHQWPATLVQPVGSPLSLECTVEGTSNPNLYWYRQAAGRGLQLLFYSVGIGQISSEVPQNLSASRPQDRQFILSSKKLLLSDSGFYLCACRDRNNYGYTFGSGTRLTVV.

The V and J genes are TRBV5-1 and TRBJ2-2; D not resolved. Trimming took off 0 bases at V and 0 bases at J, with 6 bases between the two ends. The CDR3 is made up of 15 amino acids. Germline CDR1 and CDR2: SGHRS and YFSETQ. The CDR3 reads CASSLALANTGELFF. CDR3 bases: TGCGCCAGCAGCTTGGCCTTAGCGAACACCGGGGAGCTGTTTTTT.

The CDR3 DNA is TGCGCCAGCAGCCAGGGCCCTGGGACTAGCTATATCACAGATACGCAGTATTTT. Its protein product is CASSQGPGTSYITDTQYF. The chain is built from TRBV4-3 and TRBJ2-3; 9 bases fit TRBD2. From germline, CDR1 is LGHNA and CDR2 YSLEER. The CDR3 totals 18 residues. The V gene end was trimmed by 3 bases and the J gene end by 2 bases; junction bases not matched to a gene: 12.

This clone was observed a few times. The chain uses TRBV4-3 and TRBJ2-3, with 8 bases aligning to TRBD1. This CDR3 is built from 15 residues. Trimming cost V 2 bases and J 1 base; bases outside gene matches: 2. The germline gives CDR1 LGHNA, CDR2 YSLEER. This CDR3 is CASSQQGAGTDTQYF. Written as DNA, the CDR3 is TGCGCCAGCAGCCAACAGGGGGCTGGCACAGATACGCAGTATTTT.

This clone showed up just a few times. This sequence joins TRBV2 and TRBJ1-1, with unresolved D. Deletions cut 3 bases from V and 2 bases from J, with 4 bases between. The germline V gene has CDR1 SNHLY and CDR2 FYNNEI. CDR3 size: 12 residues. CDR3 DNA: TGTGCCAGCAGTGAGAGAAACACTGAAGCTTTCTTT. Translating it yields CASSERNTEAFF.

The chain combines TRBV9 with TRBJ2-7; D is unclear. The germline V and J ends were trimmed by 2 bases and 3 bases, with 12 bases remaining between them. Germline loops: CDR1 SGDLS, CDR2 YYNGEE. The CDR3 has 14 amino acids. CDR3 DNA: TGTGCCAGCAGCGTTCAGGCCGATAGCTACGAGCAGTACTTC. Its translation is CASSVQADSYEQYF.

The chain couples TRBV5-6 to TRBJ2-1; 7 nucleotides align to TRBD1. The CDR3 runs 14 residues. Unmatched junction bases numbered 3, after V lost 6 bases and J lost 0 bases. Germline lookup yields CDR1 SGHDT and CDR2 YYEEEE. CDR3 nucleotide sequence: TGTGCCAGCATGACAGGGAGCTCCTACAATGAGCAGTTCTTC. Amino acid sequence: CASMTGSSYNEQFF.

This clone was observed a few times. The chain recombines TRBV19 with TRBJ1-2, with D unclear. V lost 3 bases and J lost 5, with 10 bases in between. This CDR3 region has 13 residues. Germline lookup yields CDR1 LNHDA and CDR2 SQIVND (reference sequence). The CDR3 sequence: CASSMWQSYGYTF. The CDR3 DNA reads as TGTGCCAGTAGTATGTGGCAGTCGTATGGCTACACCTTC.

This clone was detected a few times. The rearrangement links TRBV6-5 to TRBJ1-1; the D is unclear. This CDR3 region has 13 residues. Trimming took 5 bases from V and 4 from J, leaving 11 bases between them. Germline V gene data show CDR1 as MNHEY and CDR2 as SVGAGI. CDR3: CASSSLRGTEAFF. The CDR3 nucleotides read TGTGCCAGCAGTAGCCTCCGGGGCACTGAAGCTTTCTTT.

The table lists this clone with a few counts. The chain has TRBV5-6 and TRBJ2-7, with 14 bases aligning to TRBD2. CDR1 is SGHDT and CDR2 is YYEEEE in the germline V gene. V lost 4 bases and J lost 9; bases outside the gene matches: 6. This CDR3 contains 14 residues. CDR3 protein: CASSAGLAGDAQYF. CDR3 bases: TGTGCCAGCAGCGCGGGACTAGCGGGGGACGCGCAGTACTTC.

The rearrangement uses TRBV30 and TRBJ1-1; 9 bases fit TRBD1. The CDR3 is made up of 11 amino acids. Trimming cost V 5 bases and J 10 bases; bases outside gene matches: 5. Germline V gene data show CDR1 as GTSNPN and CDR2 as SVGIG (reference sequence). Here the CDR3 DNA reads TGTGCCTGGGGGGGGACAGGGAGAGCTTTCTTT. Its translation: CAWGGTGRAFF.

This chain connects TRBV4-3 to TRBJ2-7, with D perhaps TRBD2 (5 bases). Trimming stripped 3 bases from V and 1 base from J, with 7 bases between. The CDR3 has 13 residues. Germline CDR1 and CDR2: LGHNA and YSLEER. This CDR3 reads CASSHSVSYEQYF. The CDR3 region has the DNA TGCGCCAGCAGCCATAGCGTTTCCTACGAGCAGTACTTC.

This clone has only a few counts. The chain couples TRBV18 to TRBJ2-7, with D perhaps TRBD2 (6 bases). The V gene's germline CDR1 is KGHSH and CDR2 LQKENI. Trimming removed 3 bases at V and 7 bases at J, with 10 bases between. This CDR3 spans 12 amino acids. The CDR3 loop reads CASSPEGREQYF. In DNA, the CDR3 is TGTGCCAGCTCACCGGAAGGGAGGGAGCAGTACTTC.

The chain has TRBV29-1 and TRBJ1-2; D gene unclear. CDR1 is SQVTM, CDR2 ANQGSEA, per germline. The ends were cut back, 5 bases at V and 4 bases at J, with 8 bases in the middle. The CDR3 is 11 amino acids. CDR3 in amino acids: CSVLAGYGYTF. As DNA, the CDR3 is TGCAGCGTTCTGGCAGGCTATGGCTACACCTTC.

The table lists this clone with a few counts. Other DNA sequences of this sample code for an identical CDR3. The chain joins TRBV5-1 to TRBJ1-1; no firm D call. Germline CDR1 SGHRS, CDR2 YFSETQ. The CDR3 sequence is 14 residues long. V lost 0 bases, J lost 5 bases, and 11 bases lay in between. CDR3 region: CASSLDPGGTEAFF. CDR3 in DNA: TGCGCCAGCAGCTTGGACCCCGGAGGGACTGAAGCTTTCTTT.

The genes are TRBV5-4 and TRBJ2-5; the D gene is possibly TRBD1 (6 bases). CDR3 size: 14 residues. V was pared by 0 bases and J by 5 bases, with 11 bases between. Germline V gene data show CDR1 as SGHNT and CDR2 as YYREEE (reference sequence). The CDR3 nucleotides read TGTGCCAGCAGCTTGGAAACAGGGCCGGAGACCCAGTACTTC. Protein product: CASSLETGPETQYF.

There are a few counts of this clone. At the DNA level, this CDR3 is encoded by other sequences in the same sample as well. The CDR3 loop reads CATSRGGTGNTEAFF. CDR3 sequence (DNA): TGTGCCACCAGCAGAGGCGGGACAGGTAACACTGAAGCTTTCTTT. The J gene is TRBJ1-1, the V gene TRBV15; 8 bases align to TRBD1. Trimming at V came to 1 base and at J to 2 bases, leaving 3 bases not matched to a gene. The CDR3 totals 15 residues. Germline V lookup: CDR1 LNHNV, CDR2 YYDKDF (reference sequence).

This clone came up a few times. The rearrangement links TRBV9 to TRBJ2-7, with D perhaps matching TRBD2 (5 bases). The germline V gene encodes CDR1 SGDLS and CDR2 YYNGEE. V lost 3 bases and J 5 bases, leaving 15 bases between the germline ends. This CDR3 is built from 14 residues. The CDR3: CASSARTGFDEQYF. CDR3 coding DNA: TGTGCCAGCAGCGCCCGGACGGGGTTCGACGAGCAGTACTTC.

The V gene is TRBV7-9, the J gene TRBJ1-4; 9 bases fit TRBD1. V trimming: 4 bases; J trimming: 7 bases; junction bases outside the gene matches: 4. This CDR3 has 14 residues. CDR1 and CDR2 (germline): SEHNR, FQNEAQ (reference sequence). The CDR3 coding sequence is TGTGCCAGCAGCTCCGGGACAGGGCTTGAAAAACTGTTTTTT. Translating gives CASSSGTGLEKLFF.

Many counts were recorded for this clone. This rearrangement joins TRBV10-3 to TRBJ2-1; D perhaps matches TRBD2 (6 bases). The CDR3 sequence is 13 residues long. From germline, CDR1 is ENHRY and CDR2 SYGVKD. V lost 10 bases, J lost 5 bases, and 15 bases lay in between. The CDR3 loop is CATSGTLNNEQFF. DNA of the CDR3: TGTGCCACCTCCGGGACTTTAAACAATGAGCAGTTCTTC.

The chain links TRBV29-1 to TRBJ2-7; TRBD1 might be the D (5 bases). Germline V gene lookup returns CDR1 SQVTM and CDR2 ANQGSEA. This CDR3 is built from 12 residues. The V gene lost 7 bases and the J gene lost 1 base, with 11 bases spanning the gap. The CDR3 region has the DNA TGCAGCGCGTCCCACAGGTCCTACGAGCAGTACTTC. Amino acids: CSASHRSYEQYF.

The V gene is TRBV9, the J gene TRBJ1-1, with D possibly matching TRBD1 (5 bases). V lost 4 bases and J lost 4, with 14 bases in between. The CDR3 spans 14 residues. Germline CDR1 reads SGDLS; CDR2 reads YYNGEE. The CDR3 nucleotides are TGTGCCAGCAGCAAGGACAATGGGCGCACTGAAGCTTTCTTT. Translated: CASSKDNGRTEAFF.